The 10 T cell receptor beta chains below all came from one sample that was sequenced in a study of T cell responses to AZD1222 COVID-19 vaccine (dated by TCRdb to about 2021). The intended sense of this specimen's time point label: about 28 days (+/-7) after the second vaccine dose. Library generation was performed with the immunoSEQ multiplex PCR assay. TCRdb took over this immuneACCESS table, retaining in-frame rearrangements with V and J assigned. Such tables are incomplete; in checked studies, under half of the missing clones stem from an unresolved V gene, and the remainder is unexplained. This sample gives 120,000 to 150,000 clones in total; around 84% of them show up just once. Over 4.5% of the sample comes from the top ten. This specimen was peripheral blood, taken 28 days after the second AZD1222 dose. The source is an adult who received the AZD1222 COVID-19 vaccine.

V is TRBV5-4 and J is TRBJ2-1; possible D gene TRBD2, 5 bases. Trimming shortened V by 4 bases and J by 2 bases, and 10 bases separated the two germline ends. This CDR3 has 14 amino acids. Looked up from germline, CDR1 is SGHNT and CDR2 is YYREEE (reference sequence). The CDR3: CASSPGLAYNEQFF. The CDR3 nucleotides are TGTGCCAGCAGCCCCGGACTCGCCTACAATGAGCAGTTCTTC.

J is TRBJ1-1 and V is TRBV29-1, with a weak D call TRBD1 (5 bases). This CDR3 comprises 11 residues. Deletions cut 5 bases from V and 9 bases from J, with 13 bases between. The germline gives CDR1 SQVTM, CDR2 ANQGSEA. The CDR3 here is CSVPTETQAFF. CDR3 DNA: TGCAGCGTTCCGACAGAAACCCAAGCTTTCTTT.

V usage is TRBV27 and J usage is TRBJ2-7; D is ambiguous. This CDR3 region has 11 residues. Trimming shortened V by 5 bases and J by 3 bases, and 5 bases separated the two germline ends. CDR1 MNHEY and CDR2 SMNVEV come from the germline V gene (reference sequence). Written as DNA, the CDR3 is TGTGCCAGCAGTCGTGTCTACGAGCAGTACTTC. It encodes CASSRVYEQYF.

This sequence joins TRBV9 and TRBJ2-2; D not certain. Per germline, CDR1 SGDLS and CDR2 YYNGEE. CDR3 size: 11 residues. The germline V and J ends were trimmed by 4 bases and 7 bases, with 5 bases remaining between them. The CDR3 region is CASSLNGELFF. DNA of the CDR3: TGTGCCAGCAGCCTCAACGGGGAGCTGTTTTTT. Based on the CDR3 plus reference TRBV9 and TRBJ2-2, the full variable domain is DSGVTQTPKHLITATGQRVTLRCSPRSGDLSVYWYQQSLDQGLQFLIQYYNGEERAKGNILERFSAQQFPDLHSELNLSSLELGDSALYFCASSLNGELFFGEGSRLTVL.

The chain recombines TRBV19 with TRBJ2-1; the match to TRBD2 covers 8 bases. Germline V gives CDR1 LNHDA, CDR2 SQIVND (reference sequence). The CDR3 totals 14 residues. Trimming at V came to 4 bases and at J to 7 bases, leaving 6 bases not matched to a gene. The CDR3 DNA follows: TGTGCCAGTAGTAAATCCAGCGGGAGAAATGAGCAGTTCTTC. Its protein is CASSKSSGRNEQFF.

The chain joins TRBV25-1 to TRBJ2-5, with 14 positions matching TRBD2. V trimming: 8 bases; J trimming: 1 base; junction bases outside the gene matches: 9. Germline V CDR1 and CDR2: MGHDK, SYGVNS. The CDR3 is 17 amino acids. The CDR3 here is CASGDFGLAGGQETQYF. Here the CDR3 DNA reads TGTGCCAGCGGCGACTTCGGACTAGCGGGAGGCCAAGAGACCCAGTACTTC.

The chain carries TRBV9 and TRBJ1-3; D unresolved. CDR1 SGDLS and CDR2 YYNGEE come from the germline V gene. The CDR3 totals 13 residues. Trimming cost V 2 bases and J 0 bases, with 3 bases left between them. This chain's CDR3 is CASSVTSGNTIYF. Written as DNA, the CDR3 is TGTGCCAGCAGCGTTACCTCTGGAAACACCATATATTTT.

The chain combines TRBV25-1 with TRBJ1-3, with TRBD1 matching 7 bases. The germline V gene encodes CDR1 MGHDK and CDR2 SYGVNS. The J segment lost 0 bases and the V segment lost 10 bases, leaving 9 bases of the junction unmatched. The CDR3 totals 15 residues. The CDR3 is CATRDSRLSGNTIYF. The CDR3 DNA follows: TGTGCCACGAGGGACAGCCGACTCTCTGGAAACACCATATATTTT.

V usage is TRBV11-2 and J usage is TRBJ2-3; unclear D gene. CDR1 SGHAT and CDR2 FQNNGV come from the germline V gene. The CDR3 totals 14 residues. V lost 0 bases and J lost 2, with 6 bases in between. The chain's CDR3 is CASSLEAYTDTQYF. In DNA form, the CDR3 reads TGTGCCAGCAGCTTAGAGGCCTACACAGATACGCAGTATTTT.

The chain uses TRBV12-3 or TRBV12-4 and TRBJ1-1; D unclear. V was clipped by 2 bases and J by 6 bases, with 10 bases between them. The CDR3 runs 13 residues. DNA for the CDR3: TGTGCCAGCAGTTTATTGGTCCCCCCTGAAGCTTTCTTT. Translated: CASSLLVPPEAFF.